Below are 14 T cell receptor beta chains sequenced from a single sample in a study of T cells in women clearing cervical HPV infection (dated by TCRdb to the late 2010s). The library was generated by the immunoSEQ multiplex PCR assay. Sourced from immuneACCESS, this table was stored by TCRdb with only in-frame sequences that have V and J called. A share of the clones is absent; for the studies checked, an unresolved V gene accounts for under half, and the remainder has no known explanation. This sample's table has entries for about 39,000 clones. 4.8% of the sample is taken by the ten largest. The specimen was blood buffy coat. The source is a woman aged 18-70 years with a cervical HPV16 infection that either progressed to CIN3+ or cleared (not recorded which).

As regards this clone: The missing CDR3 end, 3 residues past where the read stops, is filled in from the germline J gene. The gene calls are TRBV7-3 and TRBJ2-3; the match to TRBD2 covers 10 bases. Per germline, CDR1 SGHTA and CDR2 FQGTGA. The V gene end was trimmed by 8 bases and the J gene end by 2 bases; junction bases not matched to a gene: 10. The CDR3 consists of 16 residues. CDR3 loop: CASGRLAGGVTDTQYF. The CDR3 bases that were read are TGTGCCAGCGGCCGTTTAGCGGGGGGAGTCACAGATACG. The full variable domain, completed using reference TRBV7-3 and TRBJ2-3, is GAGVSQTPSNKVTEKGKYVELRCDPISGHTALYWYRQSLGQGPEFLIYFQGTGAADDSGLPNDRFFAVRPEGSVSTLKIQRTERGDSAVYLCASGRLAGGVTDTQYFGPGTRLTVL.

Of note for this clone: From the germline J gene comes the end of the CDR3, since the read stops 3 residues before it. The chain uses TRBV20-1 and TRBJ2-1; TRBD2 aligns across 12 bases. The length of the CDR3 is 15 residues. The V gene end was trimmed by 6 bases and the J gene end by 4 bases; junction bases not matched to a gene: 7. CDR1 and CDR2 (germline): DFQATT, SNEGSKA (reference sequence). This CDR3 is CSATWTSGEYNEQFF. Partial CDR3 DNA: TGCAGTGCCACCTGGACTAGCGGGGAATACAATGAG.

A remark on this clone: The CDR3 extends 3 residues past the end of the read, so its final part is completed from the germline J gene. The chain employs TRBV5-4 and TRBJ2-3; 11 bases agree with TRBD1. The J segment lost 1 base and the V segment lost 4 bases, leaving 2 bases of the junction unmatched. Germline V lookup: CDR1 SGHNT, CDR2 YYREEE (reference sequence). This CDR3 has 15 residues. CDR3 amino acids: CASSRTGGRTDTQYF. The DNA read from the CDR3 is TGTGCCAGCAGCAGGACAGGGGGCCGCACAGATACG.

Remarks on this clone: The CDR3 end lies 3 residues beyond the end of the read and is filled in from the germline J gene. The V call is TRBV7-8, the J call TRBJ2-7; TRBD2 matches 8 bases. Germline CDR1 reads SGHVS; CDR2 reads FQNEAQ. J was trimmed by 4 bases and V by 4 bases; bases with no gene match: 9. CDR3 length equals 15 residues. The CDR3: CASSSTDGGGYEQYF. The DNA read from the CDR3 is TGTGCCAGCAGCTCTACAGACGGGGGGGGTTACGAG.

A word on this clone: The read gets to within 3 residues of the CDR3 end, and the germline J gene fills in the rest. The chain joins TRBV7-8 to TRBJ1-5; 7 bases are a match to TRBD1. The germline V gene has CDR1 SGHVS and CDR2 FQNEAQ. Trimming at V came to 1 base and at J to 1 base, leaving 4 bases not matched to a gene. This CDR3 region has 16 residues. The CDR3 sequence: CASSLEGQRSNQPQHF. The CDR3 DNA, read in part, is TGTGCCAGCAGCTTAGAGGGACAGAGAAGCAATCAGCCC.

The part of the CDR3 DNA that was read is TGCGCCAGCAGCACGGGTCAAGAGACC. Translation gives CASSTGQET. The whole CDR3 protein is CASSTGQETQYF. The chain carries TRBV5-1 and TRBJ2-5; unclear D gene. Read data end 3 residues before the CDR3 end; the end is taken from the germline J gene. Germline values: CDR1 SGHRS, CDR2 YFSETQ. The CDR3 is 12 residues long. V lost 4 bases and J lost 2, with 6 bases in between.

CDR3 region: CASSDSAGGNTDTQYF. Incomplete CDR3 DNA: TGTGCCAGCAGTGACTCAGCGGGGGGAAACACAGATACG. The chain uses TRBV6-4 and TRBJ2-3; 9 bases fit TRBD2. The read finishes 3 residues shy of the CDR3 end, and the germline J gene is used to complete it. Germline V gene sequence: CDR1 MRHNA, CDR2 SNTAGT. The CDR3 runs to 16 residues. V shed 0 bases and J 2 bases; nucleotides not matched to a gene: 3.

Comments on this clone: The read is 3 residues too short to cover the CDR3 end, so that end is filled in from the germline J gene. V and J are TRBV7-9 and TRBJ2-5; weak D call: TRBD1 (5 bases). This CDR3 region has 14 residues. The V end was cut by 5 bases, the J end by 4 bases, with 14 bases between. From germline, CDR1 is SEHNR and CDR2 FQNEAQ (reference sequence). The CDR3 DNA, read in part, is TGTGCCAGCAGCCCTGAGACAGTCAGAGAGACC. This sequence encodes CASSPETVRET. The entire CDR3 reads CASSPETVRETQYF.

Note on this clone: The CDR3 is cut off 3 residues early in the read; its end comes from the germline J gene. The chain couples TRBV7-9 to TRBJ2-1; D is ambiguous. V gave up 1 base and J gave up 7 bases, with 14 bases separating them. This CDR3 has 15 residues. CDR1 and CDR2 (germline): SEHNR, FQNEAQ (reference sequence). Incomplete CDR3 DNA: TGTGCCAGCAGCTTAGAGCCCCCCGAAGGGAATGAG. It specifies CASSLEPPEGNE. The whole CDR3 region reads CASSLEPPEGNEQFF. The variable domain in full, with the rest retrieved from reference TRBV7-9 and TRBJ2-1, is DTGVSQNPRHKITKRGQNVTFRCDPISEHNRLYWYRQTLGQGPEFLTYFQNEAQLEKSRLLSDRFSAERPKGSFSTLEIQRTEQGDSAMYLCASSLEPPEGNEQFFGPGTRLTVL.

About this clone itself: Read coverage stops 3 residues before the CDR3 terminus; the germline J gene supplies the remainder. The chain is built from TRBV7-9 and TRBJ2-4; a weak D match, TRBD1 (6 bases). This CDR3 region has 12 residues. Looked up from germline, CDR1 is SEHNR and CDR2 is FQNEAQ (reference sequence). Trimming pared 1 base from V and 8 bases from J, leaving 6 bases between. The CDR3 bases that were read are TGTGCCAGCAGCTTAGAGGGGGACATT. This encodes CASSLEGDI. The full CDR3 protein reads CASSLEGDIQYF.

A note on this clone: From the germline J gene comes the end of the CDR3, since the read stops 3 residues before it. The chain employs TRBV12-3 or TRBV12-4 and TRBJ2-5; 8 bases agree with TRBD1. This CDR3 spans 13 amino acids. With 6 bases clipped from V and 4 bases from J, the junction kept 4 bases outside the gene matches. The CDR3 protein is CASRQGVVETQYF. The part of the CDR3 DNA that was read is TGTGCCAGCAGACAGGGGGTTGTAGAGACC.

Concerning this clone itself: The CDR3 end falls 3 residues outside the read, so it is completed with the germline J gene. This chain joins TRBV11-3 and TRBJ2-7; 9 positions agree with TRBD1. Unmatched junction bases numbered 5, after V lost 1 base and J lost 4 bases. The germline CDR1 and CDR2 sequences are SGHNT and YENEEA. The CDR3 length is 15 residues. CDR3 DNA, as far as it was read: TGTGCCAGCAGCTTAGGAACAGGGGGCGCGTACGAG. Amino acid sequence: CASSLGTGGAYE. The CDR3, in full, reads CASSLGTGGAYEQYF.

Worth noting for this clone: The read gets to within 3 residues of the CDR3 end, and the germline J gene fills in the rest. This chain uses TRBV6-7 with TRBJ1-5; weak D call: TRBD1 (5 bases). TRBV6-7 is marked as an open reading frame, function uncertain. With 1 base removed from V and 1 base from J, the gap between germline ends came to 11 bases. The CDR3 is 16 residues long. The covered CDR3 bases are TGTGCCAGCAGTTACTTCTTACAGGTCAGCAATCAGCCC. It is translated as CASSYFLQVSNQP. The complete CDR3 reads CASSYFLQVSNQPQHF.

Partial CDR3 DNA: TGCAGCGTGCAGCGGGGGGGCAACGAG. This codes for CSVQRGGNE. From start to end, the CDR3 is CSVQRGGNEQYF. This chain links TRBV29-1 with TRBJ2-7; 10 bases are shared with TRBD2. The read terminates 3 residues ahead of where the CDR3 ends, so the germline J gene completes it. V was pared by 6 bases and J by 5 bases, with 4 bases of the junction left unmatched. In germline, CDR1 is SQVTM, CDR2 ANQGSEA. This CDR3 contains 12 residues.